This T cell receptor beta chain was identified in a study of blood T cells in healthy people across ages. This clonotype was seen only a few times. Individuals who donated were healthy Caucasians from Russia aged roughly 6 to 100. The authors extracted at least 5.5 micrograms of total RNA per sample. The CDR3 spans 11 residues. The germline CDR1 and CDR2 sequences are LGHNA and YNFKEQ. V lost 0 bases to trimming and J lost 10 bases, with 6 bases between them. A second PCR, run for roughly 7 to 11 cycles, used a sample-barcoded 5' primer plus a J-beta primer mix. Every cDNA molecule carried a tag from a template-switch adaptor bearing 12 random nucleotides. TCRdb passed the 5' RACE reads through MiXCR, listing each CDR3 protein once. Among hundreds of thousands of distinct CDR3 sequences listed, roughly three fifths were seen once.

This clonotype was obtained from a man in his forties in good health. The chain has TRBV4-2 and TRBJ1-1; D is unclear. The sample comprised blood. The CDR3 sequence is CASSQDLRAFF. The CDR3, as DNA: TGTGCCAGCAGCCAAGATCTTCGAGCTTTCTTT.